The 29 T cell receptor beta chains listed next were all sequenced from one sample in a study of blood T cell repertoires in COVID-19. Profiling relied on immunoSEQ multiplex PCR, and the TCRdb table lists in-frame clones only, not all of them. The sample yields 330,000 or so clones, roughly 90% seen once. Sequencing was performed on PBMCs or T cells enriched from blood (not recorded which). These receptors originate from a woman aged 25 to 39 who had recovered from COVID-19.

The rearrangement joins TRBV27 to TRBJ1-6; the D gene is possibly TRBD1 (6 bases). The CDR3 consists of 17 residues. CDR1 and CDR2 from the germline V gene are MNHEY and SMNVEV (reference sequence). The V and J ends lost 2 bases and 1 base respectively, with 12 bases between them. CDR3 amino acids: CASSLLRGNSYNSPLHF. The CDR3 coding sequence is TGTGCCAGCAGTTTACTGAGGGGGAATTCCTATAATTCACCCCTCCACTTT.

The sample holds a few counts of this clone. The genes are TRBV2 and TRBJ2-7; 10 nucleotides agree with TRBD1. V trimming: 10 bases; J trimming: 7 bases; junction bases outside the gene matches: 13. There are 14 residues in the CDR3. Germline V gives CDR1 SNHLY, CDR2 FYNNEI. This CDR3 reads CAILRDRGSGEQYF. The CDR3 DNA follows: TGTGCCATCCTGAGGGACAGGGGTTCAGGAGAGCAGTACTTC.

The chain links TRBV12-5 to TRBJ2-1; 9 positions match TRBD1. The CDR3 spans 19 residues. Germline V gene sequence: CDR1 LGHNT, CDR2 FRNRAP. Trimming cost V 2 bases and J 5 bases; bases outside gene matches: 16. The CDR3 coding sequence is TGTGCTAGTGGTTTGACCAATACGCCGGACAGGGGTCCCCACAATGAGCAGTTCTTC. This gives the protein CASGLTNTPDRGPHNEQFF.

The chain employs TRBV5-1 and TRBJ1-6; D gene ambiguous. Germline V gene sequence: CDR1 SGHRS, CDR2 YFSETQ. There are 15 residues in the CDR3. V was shortened by 2 bases and J by 0 bases, with 6 bases between the two germline ends. The CDR3 nucleotides are TGCGCCAGCAGCTTTGGGAGCTCCTATAATTCACCCCTCCACTTT. It translates to CASSFGSSYNSPLHF. Together with reference TRBV5-1 and TRBJ1-6, the CDR3 gives the full variable domain: KAGVTQTPRYLIKTRGQQVTLSCSPISGHRSVSWYQQTPGQGLQFLFEYFSETQRNKGNFPGRFSGRQFSNSRSEMNVSTLELGDSALYLCASSFGSSYNSPLHFGNGTRLTVT.

With regard to this clone: The sample carries other DNA sequences with the same CDR3. V usage is TRBV18 and J usage is TRBJ1-1; the D gene is possibly TRBD1 (6 bases). The CDR3 sequence is 14 residues long. Germline CDR1 is KGHSH and CDR2 is LQKENI. V shed 3 bases and J shed 1 base, with 9 bases lying between them. DNA for the CDR3: TGTGCCAGCTCACCGGGGGCAGGGAACACTGAAGCTTTCTTT. Its translation: CASSPGAGNTEAFF.

The chain joins TRBV5-1 to TRBJ2-7; possibly TRBD1 for D (6 bases). Germline V lookup: CDR1 SGHRS, CDR2 YFSETQ. The germline V and J ends were trimmed by 0 bases and 0 bases, with 25 bases remaining between them. The CDR3 length is 20 residues. The CDR3 spells CASSLAPGRSRDTFSYEQYF. Here the CDR3 DNA reads TGCGCCAGCAGCTTGGCCCCGGGGCGTTCCAGGGACACCTTCTCCTACGAGCAGTACTTC. The full variable domain, in which reference TRBV5-1 and TRBJ2-7 provide the parts outside the CDR3, is KAGVTQTPRYLIKTRGQQVTLSCSPISGHRSVSWYQQTPGQGLQFLFEYFSETQRNKGNFPGRFSGRQFSNSRSEMNVSTLELGDSALYLCASSLAPGRSRDTFSYEQYFGPGTRLTVT.

As for this clone: The same CDR3 also results from other DNA sequences found in this sample. V and J are TRBV28 and TRBJ2-3; 9 bases align to TRBD1. V gave up 2 bases and J gave up 1 base; unmatched junction bases: 1. Germline V lookup: CDR1 MDHEN, CDR2 SYDVKM. The CDR3 totals 15 residues. The CDR3 reads CASSLRTGGTDTQYF. CDR3 DNA sequence: TGTGCCAGCAGTTTACGGACAGGGGGCACAGATACGCAGTATTTT.

V gene TRBV19 combines with J gene TRBJ1-5; unclear D gene. Germline CDR1 LNHDA, CDR2 SQIVND (reference sequence). The CDR3 has 15 amino acids. Trimming removed 6 bases from V and 0 bases from J, with 12 bases in between. The CDR3 region is CASSNSGNSNQPQHF. The CDR3 DNA sequence: TGTGCCAGTAGCAACTCGGGGAATAGCAATCAGCCCCAGCATTTT.

The rearrangement joins TRBV14 to TRBJ1-2; D gene unclear. The CDR3 runs 15 residues. Germline values: CDR1 SGHDN, CDR2 FVKESK. The V gene lost 4 bases and the J gene lost 0 bases, with 12 bases spanning the gap. CDR3 loop: CASSPLGRANYGYTF. CDR3 DNA: TGTGCCAGCAGCCCCCTGGGGAGAGCTAACTATGGCTACACCTTC.

The rearrangement uses TRBV13 and TRBJ1-2; D not resolved. Trimming stripped 5 bases from V and 8 bases from J, with 18 bases between. Germline lookup yields CDR1 PRHDT and CDR2 FYEKMQ (reference sequence). CDR3 length equals 14 residues. As DNA, the CDR3 is TGTGCCAGCAGCCCCCCTGGGGAGCGGTCCGGCTACACCTTC. Protein product: CASSPPGERSGYTF.

The chain carries TRBV11-2 and TRBJ1-2; TRBD1 is a possible D gene (5 bases). Germline V gene lookup returns CDR1 SGHAT and CDR2 FQNNGV. This CDR3 spans 16 amino acids. Trimming took off 0 bases at V and 7 bases at J, with 18 bases between the two ends. CDR3 sequence reads: CASSLEVSGGVTGYTF. The CDR3 bases are TGTGCCAGCAGCTTAGAGGTGTCCGGGGGTGTTACTGGCTACACCTTC.

This chain links TRBV7-9 with TRBJ2-1; 10 nucleotides align to TRBD2. After removal of 7 bases from V and 5 bases from J, the junction contained 8 bases not matched to a gene. Germline CDR1 reads SEHNR; CDR2 reads FQNEAQ (reference sequence). The CDR3 is made up of 15 amino acids. Here the CDR3 reads CASIHRTSGNNEQFF. For the CDR3, the DNA is TGTGCCAGCATCCACCGGACTAGCGGAAACAATGAGCAGTTCTTC. Drawing the rest from reference TRBV7-9 and TRBJ2-1, the complete variable domain is DTGVSQNPRHKITKRGQNVTFRCDPISEHNRLYWYRQTLGQGPEFLTYFQNEAQLEKSRLLSDRFSAERPKGSFSTLEIQRTEQGDSAMYLCASIHRTSGNNEQFFGPGTRLTVL.

The chain employs TRBV10-2 and TRBJ2-3; 8 nucleotides agree with TRBD2. This CDR3 comprises 15 residues. Germline V gives CDR1 WSHSY, CDR2 SAAADI. Trimming took 4 bases from V and 3 from J; bases not matched to a gene: 6. The CDR3 bases are TGCGCCAGCAGTGCTCTAGCGGGCCCGACAGATACGCAGTATTTT. It encodes CASSALAGPTDTQYF.

The chain joins TRBV11-2 to TRBJ2-6, with 8 bases fitting TRBD1. Germline CDR1 reads SGHAT; CDR2 reads FQNNGV. The J segment lost 4 bases and the V segment lost 4 bases, leaving 6 bases of the junction unmatched. The CDR3 is 16 amino acids. CDR3 nucleotide sequence: TGTGCCAGCAGCTCATCGGACAGGGCGGGGGCCAACGTCCTGACTTTC. This gives the protein CASSSSDRAGANVLTF.

The rearrangement links TRBV2 to TRBJ2-2; D unresolved. This CDR3 has 17 residues. The V end was cut by 7 bases, the J end by 5 bases, with 23 bases between. CDR1 and CDR2 (germline): SNHLY, FYNNEI. CDR3 nucleotide sequence: TGTGCCAGCACCGAGGTCGGCGCCGGTCGCCCAACCGGGGAGCTGTTTTTT. This gives the protein CASTEVGAGRPTGELFF.

The V and J genes are TRBV27 and TRBJ2-7; 10 bases fit TRBD2. Germline assignment: CDR1 MNHEY and CDR2 SMNVEV (reference sequence). The CDR3 contains 15 residues. V lost 2 bases, J lost 4 bases, and 5 bases stayed unmatched. DNA for the CDR3: TGTGCCAGCAGTTTAGGGGGGGGACTAGCGTACGAGCAGTACTTC. Translation: CASSLGGGLAYEQYF.

Regarding this clone: Other DNA variants within this sample encode the same CDR3. V gene TRBV5-4 combines with J gene TRBJ2-7, with 9 nucleotides matching TRBD2. Trimming cost V 3 bases and J 3 bases; bases outside gene matches: 7. Germline-derived CDR1 and CDR2 are SGHNT and YYREEE (reference sequence). This CDR3 is 15 amino acids long. CDR3 sequence: CASSSRGGGRYEQYF. In nucleotides, the CDR3 is TGTGCCAGCAGCTCGCGGGGGGGAGGACGCTACGAGCAGTACTTC.

A word on this clone: Sequence at one end of the junction differs from germline and may be a read error. The CDR3 spells CASSQEGTTQF. CDR3 nucleotides: TGTGCCAGCAGCCAAGAAGGCACGACTCAATTT. The V call is TRBV3-1 (or the pseudogene TRBV3-2), the J call TRBJ1-1; no reliable D call. The CDR3 totals 11 residues. Germline V CDR1 and CDR2: LGHDT, YNNKEL (reference sequence).

As DNA, the CDR3 is TGTGCCAGCAGTTTATGGGTGGGAGGGGTCAATGAGCAGTTCTTC. Its translation is CASSLWVGGVNEQFF. The rearrangement uses TRBV27 and TRBJ2-1; 7 positions match TRBD2. Germline V gives CDR1 MNHEY, CDR2 SMNVEV (reference sequence). This CDR3 spans 15 amino acids. V shed 1 base, J shed 6 bases, and the junction held 6 bases outside the gene matches.

This clone was recorded a few times. The rearrangement uses TRBV19 and TRBJ2-7; TRBD2 aligns across 12 bases. The CDR3 loop spans 15 amino acids. The germline V gene encodes CDR1 LNHDA and CDR2 SQIVND (reference sequence). The trim removed 6 bases at V and 3 bases at J, leaving 6 bases unmatched. The CDR3 DNA reads as TGTGCCAGTAGCTCCTCGACTAGCGGGAGCTACGAGCAGTACTTC. It translates to CASSSSTSGSYEQYF.

The chain carries TRBV4-2 and TRBJ2-3; 10 nucleotides agree with TRBD2. J gave up 5 bases and V 4 bases, and 15 bases lay outside the gene matches. Germline values: CDR1 LGHNA, CDR2 YNFKEQ. This CDR3 comprises 18 residues. CDR3: CASSPLGISGRGGDTQYF. CDR3 in DNA: TGTGCCAGCAGCCCGCTTGGGATCAGCGGGAGGGGGGGAGATACGCAGTATTTT.

The DNA for the CDR3 is TGTGCCAGCAGCCAGGGACTAGCGCAAGAGACCCAGTACTTC. Amino acids: CASSQGLAQETQYF. V usage is TRBV7-2 and J usage is TRBJ2-5; 10 positions agree with TRBD2. The CDR3 extends over 14 amino acids. Germline CDR1 SGHTA, CDR2 FQGNSA. V lost 5 bases, J lost 2 bases, and 2 bases stayed unmatched.

The chain links TRBV25-1 to TRBJ1-5; D gene ambiguous. The length of the CDR3 is 13 residues. CDR1 is MGHDK, CDR2 SYGVNS, per germline. The V gene lost 3 bases and the J gene lost 6 bases, with 9 bases spanning the gap. The CDR3 region is CASSERVGQPQHF. The DNA for the CDR3 is TGTGCCAGCAGTGAGAGGGTGGGTCAGCCCCAGCATTTT.

The CDR3 spells CASSPSTGSSNQPQHF. In DNA, the CDR3 is TGTGCCAGCTCACCATCGACAGGGAGTAGCAATCAGCCCCAGCATTTT. The chain combines TRBV18 with TRBJ1-5; 7 bases are a match to TRBD1. There are 16 residues in the CDR3. V trimming: 2 bases; J trimming: 0 bases; junction bases outside the gene matches: 4. From germline, CDR1 is KGHSH and CDR2 LQKENI.

The gene calls are TRBV11-3 and TRBJ2-7, with TRBD2 identical over 7 bases. The CDR3 sequence is 15 residues long. V gave up 0 bases and J gave up 5 bases; unmatched junction bases: 7. Germline values: CDR1 SGHNT, CDR2 YENEEA. DNA of the CDR3: TGTGCCAGCAGCTTAGATTCATCCGCGGGAGACGAGCAGTACTTC. It yields the protein CASSLDSSAGDEQYF.

The J gene is TRBJ2-1, the V gene TRBV5-6; tentatively, D is TRBD1 (5 bases). CDR1 is SGHDT and CDR2 is YYEEEE in the germline V gene. V lost 4 bases, J lost 5 bases, and 16 bases lay in between. The CDR3 is 15 residues long. Written as DNA, the CDR3 is TGTGCCAGCAGCCACCGGACACTAACTGACAATGAGCAGTTCTTC. Amino acid sequence: CASSHRTLTDNEQFF.

The chain carries TRBV9 and TRBJ2-7, with unresolved D. V was pared by 4 bases and J by 6 bases, with 14 bases between. The CDR3 consists of 13 residues. Germline V CDR1 and CDR2: SGDLS, YYNGEE. The CDR3 nucleotides are TGTGCCAGCAGCCCCGATGGGCGTGGCGAGCAGTACTTC. It yields the protein CASSPDGRGEQYF.

The chain joins TRBV5-4 to TRBJ2-7; TRBD1 agrees at 10 bases. The CDR3 is made up of 19 amino acids. Losses at the gene ends were 5 bases for V and 2 bases for J; bases not matched to a gene: 19. Germline V gene sequence: CDR1 SGHNT, CDR2 YYREEE (reference sequence). CDR3 loop: CASRKTGGGSAAQPYEQYF. CDR3 coding DNA: TGTGCCAGCAGGAAGACAGGGGGCGGTTCCGCCGCGCAACCCTACGAGCAGTACTTC.

CDR3 nucleotide sequence: TGTGCCAGCAGTTATCGTAGCGGGGGGTCCACCTACGAGCAGTACTTC. Its translation is CASSYRSGGSTYEQYF. J is TRBJ2-7 and V is TRBV6-5, with 10 bases aligning to TRBD2. The germline gives CDR1 MNHEY, CDR2 SVGAGI. This CDR3 is 16 amino acids long. The V and J ends lost 3 bases and 2 bases, in that order; junction bases with no gene match: 7.